This T cell receptor beta chain was found in a study of shared clonotypes between healthy human individuals. Turning to the study itself: CD4 naive and CD4 memory each took three plates per donor, while CD8 naive took two and CD8 memory one. General study findings and limits: Among donors, clonotype sharing was expected to be affected by sequencing depth. Non-shared clonotypes had lower generation probabilities than those shared by all four donors.

On this clone: As yet, its antigen is unknown.

V lost 8 bases and J lost 5; bases outside the gene matches: 9. There are 15 residues in the CDR3. Germline CDR1 MNHEY, CDR2 SMNVEV (reference sequence). Using immunoSEQ multiplex PCR, the repertoire was profiled, and TCRdb retains in-frame clones only, with some absent. This table holds roughly 1,800,000 clones, approximately 94% found once. CD45RO negativity and positive selection for CCR7 defined naive CD8 cells, a population that excluded terminally differentiated effector memory CD45RA+ cells. The healthy adult donors were HIV-negative and reported no recent acute infections or vaccinations. The rearrangement joins TRBV27 to TRBJ2-5; TRBD2 agrees at 12 bases. Sequenced material: naive CD8+ T cells sorted from blood. The sequence came from a man between 18 and 35 years old in good health. CDR3 sequence: CASGLAGLQGETQYF. As DNA, the CDR3 is TGTGCCAGCGGACTAGCGGGACTCCAGGGGGAGACCCAGTACTTC.